This TCR beta chain stems from a study of blood T cell repertoires in COVID-19. Measured with immunoSEQ multiplex PCR; TCRdb has only the in-frame clones, and not every one. The profile shows more than 60,000 clones, approximately 90% of them singletons. The sequence came from a woman aged 35 to 49 who had recovered from COVID-19. The specimen was PBMCs or T cells enriched from blood (not recorded which).

The CDR3 spells CASSNTENEKLFF. CDR3 bases: TGTGCCAGCAGCAATACAGAGAATGAAAAACTGTTTTTT. V gene TRBV9 combines with J gene TRBJ1-4; no clear D. This CDR3 region has 13 residues. Trimming cost V 4 bases and J 5 bases, with 9 bases left between them. Germline CDR1 SGDLS, CDR2 YYNGEE. Based on the CDR3 plus reference TRBV9 and TRBJ1-4, the full variable domain is DSGVTQTPKHLITATGQRVTLRCSPRSGDLSVYWYQQSLDQGLQFLIQYYNGEERAKGNILERFSAQQFPDLHSELNLSSLELGDSALYFCASSNTENEKLFFGSGTQLSVL.